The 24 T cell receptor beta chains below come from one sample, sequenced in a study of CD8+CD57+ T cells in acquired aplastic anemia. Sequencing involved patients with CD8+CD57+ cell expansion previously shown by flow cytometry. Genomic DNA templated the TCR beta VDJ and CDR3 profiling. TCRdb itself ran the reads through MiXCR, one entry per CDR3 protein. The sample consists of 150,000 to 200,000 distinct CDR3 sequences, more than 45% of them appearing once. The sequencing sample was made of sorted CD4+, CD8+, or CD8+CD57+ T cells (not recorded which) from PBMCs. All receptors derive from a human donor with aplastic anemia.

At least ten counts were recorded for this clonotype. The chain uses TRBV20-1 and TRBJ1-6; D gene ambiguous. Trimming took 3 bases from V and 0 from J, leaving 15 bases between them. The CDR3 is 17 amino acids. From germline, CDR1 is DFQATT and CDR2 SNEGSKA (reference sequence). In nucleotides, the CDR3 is TGCAGTGCTAGGGACGCGGACTTGAGCTCCTATAATTCACCCCTCCACTTT. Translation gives CSARDADLSSYNSPLHF.

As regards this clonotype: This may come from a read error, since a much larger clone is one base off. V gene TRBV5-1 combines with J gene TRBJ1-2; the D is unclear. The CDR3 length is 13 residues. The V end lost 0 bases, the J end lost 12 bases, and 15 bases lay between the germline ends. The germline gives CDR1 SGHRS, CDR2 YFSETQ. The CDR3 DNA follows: TGCGCCAGCAGCTTGGGACTCCAGGACGGCCACACCTTC. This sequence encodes CASSLGLQDGHTF.

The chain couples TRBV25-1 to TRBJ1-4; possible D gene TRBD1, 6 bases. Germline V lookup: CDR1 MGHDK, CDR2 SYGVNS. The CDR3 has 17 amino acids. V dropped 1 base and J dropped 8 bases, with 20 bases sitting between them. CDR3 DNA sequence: TGTGCCAGCAGTGAATCCAGGGGAGGGGTAAGGAGAGAAAAACTGTTTTTT. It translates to CASSESRGGVRREKLFF.

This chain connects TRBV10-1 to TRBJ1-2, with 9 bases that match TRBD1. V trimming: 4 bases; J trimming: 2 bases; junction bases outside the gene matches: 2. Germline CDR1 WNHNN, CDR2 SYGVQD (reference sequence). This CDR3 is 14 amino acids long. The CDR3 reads CASSGTGDNYGYTF. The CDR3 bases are TGCGCCAGCAGTGGGACAGGGGACAACTATGGCTACACCTTC.

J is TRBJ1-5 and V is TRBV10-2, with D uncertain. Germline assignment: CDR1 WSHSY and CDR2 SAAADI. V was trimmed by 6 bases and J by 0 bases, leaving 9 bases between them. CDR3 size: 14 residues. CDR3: CASRAGISNQPQHF. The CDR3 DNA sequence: TGCGCCAGCAGGGCCGGGATTAGCAATCAGCCCCAGCATTTT.

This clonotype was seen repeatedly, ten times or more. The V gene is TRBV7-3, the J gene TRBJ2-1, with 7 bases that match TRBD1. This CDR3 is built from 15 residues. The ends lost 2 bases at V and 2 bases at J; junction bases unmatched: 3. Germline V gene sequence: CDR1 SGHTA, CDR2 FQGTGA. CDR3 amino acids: CASSLQQGTYNEQFF. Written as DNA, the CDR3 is TGTGCCAGCAGCTTACAACAGGGGACCTACAATGAGCAGTTCTTC.

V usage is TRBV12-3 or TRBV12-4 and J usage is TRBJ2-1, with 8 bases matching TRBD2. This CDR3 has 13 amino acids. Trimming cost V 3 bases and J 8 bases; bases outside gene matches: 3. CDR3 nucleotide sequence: TGTGCCAGCAGTTTCAGCGGGGGTCATGAGCAGTTCTTC. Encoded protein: CASSFSGGHEQFF.

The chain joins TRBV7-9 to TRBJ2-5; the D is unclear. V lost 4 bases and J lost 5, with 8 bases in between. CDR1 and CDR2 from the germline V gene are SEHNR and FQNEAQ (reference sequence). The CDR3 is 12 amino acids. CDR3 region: CASSWSTETQYF. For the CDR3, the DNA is TGTGCCAGCAGCTGGAGTACGGAGACCCAGTACTTC.

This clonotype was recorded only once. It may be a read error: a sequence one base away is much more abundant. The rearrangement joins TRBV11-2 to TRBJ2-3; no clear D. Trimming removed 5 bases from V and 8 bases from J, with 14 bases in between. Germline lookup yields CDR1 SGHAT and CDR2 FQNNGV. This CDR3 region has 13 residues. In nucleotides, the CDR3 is TGTGCCAGCAGCCCAGGACCAGCTGGTACGCAGTATTTT. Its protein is CASSPGPAGTQYF.

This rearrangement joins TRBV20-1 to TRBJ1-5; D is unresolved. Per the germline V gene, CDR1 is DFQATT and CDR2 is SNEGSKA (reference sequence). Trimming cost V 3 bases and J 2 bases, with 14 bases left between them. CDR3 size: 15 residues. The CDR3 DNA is TGCAGTGCTAGTATGGAGATTGTCGGCAATCAGCCCCAGCATTTT. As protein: CSASMEIVGNQPQHF.

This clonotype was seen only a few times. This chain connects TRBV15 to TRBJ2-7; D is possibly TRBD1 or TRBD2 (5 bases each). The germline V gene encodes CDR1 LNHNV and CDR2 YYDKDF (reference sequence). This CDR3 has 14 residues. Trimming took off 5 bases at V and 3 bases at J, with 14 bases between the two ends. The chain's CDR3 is CATSGDLSLYEQYF. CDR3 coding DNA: TGTGCCACCAGCGGGGACCTGTCCCTCTACGAGCAGTACTTC. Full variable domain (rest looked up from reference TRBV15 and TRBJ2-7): DAMVIQNPRYQVTQFGKPVTLSCSQTLNHNVMYWYQQKSSQAPKLLFHYYDKDFNNEADTPDNFQSRRPNTSFCFLDIRSPGLGDTAMYLCATSGDLSLYEQYFGPGTRLTVT.

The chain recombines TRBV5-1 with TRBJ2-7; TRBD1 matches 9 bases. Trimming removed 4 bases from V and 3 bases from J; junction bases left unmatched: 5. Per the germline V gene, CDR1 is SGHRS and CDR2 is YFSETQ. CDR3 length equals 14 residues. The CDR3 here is CASSPGQGYYEQYF. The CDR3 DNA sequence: TGCGCCAGCAGCCCGGGACAGGGATACTACGAGCAGTACTTC.

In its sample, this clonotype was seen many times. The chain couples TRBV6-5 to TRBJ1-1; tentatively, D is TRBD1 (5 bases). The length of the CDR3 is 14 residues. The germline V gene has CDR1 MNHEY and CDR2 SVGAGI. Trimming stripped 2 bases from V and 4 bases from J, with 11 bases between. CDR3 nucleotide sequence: TGTGCCAGCAGTTACAATAACGGGGGCACTGAAGCTTTCTTT. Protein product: CASSYNNGGTEAFF.

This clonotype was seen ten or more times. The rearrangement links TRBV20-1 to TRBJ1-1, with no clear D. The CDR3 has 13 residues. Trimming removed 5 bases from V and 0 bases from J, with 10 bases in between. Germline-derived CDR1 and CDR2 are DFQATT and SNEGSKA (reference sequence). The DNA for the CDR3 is TGCAGTGCTGAGCAGTTCATGAACACTGAAGCTTTCTTT. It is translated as CSAEQFMNTEAFF.

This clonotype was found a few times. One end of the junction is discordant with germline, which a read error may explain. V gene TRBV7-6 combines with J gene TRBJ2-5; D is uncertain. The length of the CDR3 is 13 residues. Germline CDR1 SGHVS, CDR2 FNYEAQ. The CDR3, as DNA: TGTGCCAGCAGCTTAAACTATCAAGAGAGCCAGTACTTC. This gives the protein CASSLNYQESQYF.

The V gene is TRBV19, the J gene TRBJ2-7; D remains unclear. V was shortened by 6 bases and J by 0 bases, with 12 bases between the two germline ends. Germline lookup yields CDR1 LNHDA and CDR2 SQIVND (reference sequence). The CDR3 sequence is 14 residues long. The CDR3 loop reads CASSTDPSSYEQYF. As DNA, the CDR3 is TGTGCCAGTAGCACGGACCCGAGCTCCTACGAGCAGTACTTC.

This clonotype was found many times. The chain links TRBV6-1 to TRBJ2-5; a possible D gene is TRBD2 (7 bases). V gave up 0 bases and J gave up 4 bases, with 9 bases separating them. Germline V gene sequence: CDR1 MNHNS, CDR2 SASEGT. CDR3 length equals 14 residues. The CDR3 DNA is TGTGCCAGCAGTGAAGCGGGGGGGCGAGAGACCCAGTACTTC. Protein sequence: CASSEAGGRETQYF.

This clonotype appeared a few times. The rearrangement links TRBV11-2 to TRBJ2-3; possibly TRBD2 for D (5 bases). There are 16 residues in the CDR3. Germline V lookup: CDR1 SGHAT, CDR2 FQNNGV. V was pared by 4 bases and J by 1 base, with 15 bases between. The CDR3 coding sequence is TGTGCCAGCAGCTCGACTACTCGCCAGGGCACAGATACGCAGTATTTT. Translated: CASSSTTRQGTDTQYF.

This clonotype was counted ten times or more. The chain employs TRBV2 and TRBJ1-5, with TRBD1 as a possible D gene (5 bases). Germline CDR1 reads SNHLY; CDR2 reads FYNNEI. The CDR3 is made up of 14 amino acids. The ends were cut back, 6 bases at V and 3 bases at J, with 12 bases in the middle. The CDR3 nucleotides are TGTGCCAGCAGGACGGGACGGAACAATCAGCCCCAGCATTTT. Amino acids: CASRTGRNNQPQHF.

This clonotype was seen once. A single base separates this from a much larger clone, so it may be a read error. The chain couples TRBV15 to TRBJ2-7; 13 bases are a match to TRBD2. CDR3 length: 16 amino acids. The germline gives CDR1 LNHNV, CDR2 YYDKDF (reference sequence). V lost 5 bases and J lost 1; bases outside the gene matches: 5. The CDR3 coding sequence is TGTGCCACCAGCCCCGGACTAGCGGGGGTATCCTACGAGCAGTACTTC. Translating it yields CATSPGLAGVSYEQYF.

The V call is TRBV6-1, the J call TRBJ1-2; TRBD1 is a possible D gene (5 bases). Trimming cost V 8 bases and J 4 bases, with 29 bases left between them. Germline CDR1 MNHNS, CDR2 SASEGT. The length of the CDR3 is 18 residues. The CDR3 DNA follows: TGTGCCAGCTACGGGGCAGGCCGAACCCGGGCGGCCGTCTATGGCTACACCTTC. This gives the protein CASYGAGRTRAAVYGYTF.

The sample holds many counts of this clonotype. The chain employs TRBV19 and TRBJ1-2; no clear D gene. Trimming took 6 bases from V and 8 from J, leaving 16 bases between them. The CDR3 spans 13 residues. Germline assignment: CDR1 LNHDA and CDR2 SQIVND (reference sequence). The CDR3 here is CASSPDAMGGYTF. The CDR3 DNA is TGTGCCAGTAGCCCAGACGCGATGGGAGGCTACACCTTC.

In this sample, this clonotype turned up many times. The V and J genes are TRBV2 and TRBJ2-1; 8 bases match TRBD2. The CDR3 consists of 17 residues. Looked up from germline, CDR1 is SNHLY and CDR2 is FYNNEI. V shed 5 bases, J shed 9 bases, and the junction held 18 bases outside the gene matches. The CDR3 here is CASSPGVRAGGAGEQFF. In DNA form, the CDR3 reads TGTGCCAGCAGTCCCGGGGTGAGGGCCGGGGGGGCGGGTGAGCAGTTCTTC.

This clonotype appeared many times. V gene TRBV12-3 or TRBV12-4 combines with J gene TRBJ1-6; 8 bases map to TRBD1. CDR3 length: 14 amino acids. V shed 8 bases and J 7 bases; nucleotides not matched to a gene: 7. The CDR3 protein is CASRGQEFNSPLHF. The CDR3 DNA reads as TGTGCCAGCCGGGGACAGGAGTTCAATTCACCCCTCCACTTT.